Described below is a single TCR beta chain sequence and its context. This clone was picked up a small number of times. Its antigen remains unidentified. No base-level quality is on record; no much larger clone is a single base apart. The data derive from a study of OX40 agonist ivuxolimab in advanced cancers. For context, the study as a whole: Ivuxolimab was a fully human IgG2 agonistic monoclonal antibody targeting the costimulatory receptor OX40 (CD134). Partial responses occurred in three dose-escalation patients, of whom one had hepatocellular carcinoma and two had cutaneous melanoma. The purpose of peripheral TCRbeta sequencing was to test whether ivuxolimab changed TCR sequence diversity and led to clonal T-cell expansion. A male proportion of around 81% and a mean age of approximately 62 years, ranging from roughly 23 to 85, were recorded for the dose-escalation cohort. The paper covers the monotherapy dose-escalation part of the phase I ivuxolimab trial, which included N of about 50 patients. Prior anti-PD-1, anti-PD-L1 or anti-CTLA-4 therapy was permitted, and checkpoint inhibitors had been received by around 40% of dose-escalation patients. Intravenous ivuxolimab was administered to patients every 2 weeks at six dose levels: 0.01, 0.1, 0.3, 1.5, 3 and 10 mg/kg. Among the roughly 54 dose-escalation patients, about 20 had hepatocellular carcinoma, some 15 melanoma, 9 renal cell carcinoma and 9 head and neck cancer.

Patients with a history of autoimmune disease or receiving systemic immunosuppression were excluded from the trial. In every dose cohort, peripheral blood was drawn for TCR sequencing at baseline, cycle 4 day 1, and cycle 7 day 1. The samples were taken from a phase I, first-in-human, multicenter, open-label dose-escalation trial of ivuxolimab. Adults with locally advanced or metastatic melanoma, renal cell, hepatocellular, or head and neck squamous cell carcinoma were enrolled in the trial. CD4+ and CD8+ T cells were sorted separately from peripheral blood before TCR sequencing. Based on the germline V gene, the CDR1 and CDR2 sequences are SNHLY and FYNNEI. Germline trimming: 6 bases from V, 1 base from J; junction bases outside gene matches: 15. There are 18 amino acids in the CDR3, from cysteine to phenylalanine inclusive. The read is trimmed to its CDR3 DNA, 54 bases read in frame from base 1.

Overall study outcomes, separate from this receptor: Low levels of normalized T-cell clonal expansion were also seen in some patients who did not respond. Partial responders in the 0.1-3.0 mg/kg groups had among the lowest normalized peripheral clonal expansion, especially among CD8+ T cells. After ivuxolimab, CD8+ T cells had more expanded clones than CD4+ T cells on average. At doses of 0.1 to 3.0 mg/kg, clonal expansion of both CD4+ and CD8+ T cells in blood was seen between baseline and week 6. The antigen specificity of the clonally expanded peripheral T cells was not determined.

Genomic DNA was isolated from the sorted cells so that the TCRbeta CDR3 region could be sequenced. The immunoSEQ Assay was used to sequence the TCRbeta CDR3 regions. As stored in TCRdb, this immuneACCESS dataset retains in-frame rearrangements with V and J assigned. A fraction of the clones does not appear; measured against another copy, unresolved V genes explain less than half of the discrepancy, and the remainder lacks a known reason. The sample has fewer than 90,000 clones on record, less than 90% of them singletons. The ten largest clones capture about 3% of the sample. This receptor was obtained from an adult with an advanced solid tumor such as melanoma, head and neck, liver or kidney cancer. The starting material was CD4+ or CD8+ T cells sorted from blood, obtained in a trial of the OX40 agonist ivuxolimab. This receptor chain uses TRBV2 and TRBJ2-5, and 9 junctional nucleotides match TRBD2. The CDR3 sequence is CASSQNLFGTSSQETQYF. In nucleotide form, the sequence is TGTGCCAGCAGCCAGAACTTGTTTGGGACTAGCTCCCAAGAGACCCAGTACTTC. Here the CDR3 is joined to the reference TRBV2 and TRBJ2-5 genes, and the full variable domain is: EPEVTQTPSHQVTQMGQEVILRCVPISNHLYFYWYRQILGQKVEFLVSFYNNEISEKSEIFDDQFSVERPDGSNFTLKIRSTKLEDSAMYFCASSQNLFGTSSQETQYFGPGTRLLVL.